This entry is about one T cell receptor (beta chain). Measured with immunoSEQ multiplex PCR; TCRdb has only the in-frame clones, and not every one. The table includes about 82,000 clones, around 83% detected once. The data belong to a study of glioma-infiltrating T cells after dendritic cell vaccination. Noted time point: after dendritic cell vaccination, including at tumor progression/relapse. This CDR3 region has 11 residues. Germline V gene data show CDR1 as GTSNPN and CDR2 as SVGIG (reference sequence). Trimming cost V 3 bases and J 7 bases, with 9 bases left between them. The chain combines TRBV30 with TRBJ2-5; D is unclear. This TCR derives from a human donor with glioblastoma. The specimen comprised blood, sampled after dendritic cell vaccination. The CDR3 coding sequence is TGTGCCTGGAGCCCCGAGGCGACCCAGTACTTC. Protein: CAWSPEATQYF.